Described below is a single TCR beta chain sequence and its context. The target of this receptor is not known. Base qualities were left out, and no much larger clone turns up one base away. This specimen's time point label, interpreted: about 28 days (+/-7) after the second vaccine dose. Because spike-specific TCR depth and breadth did not differ between the two schedules, AZD1222 recipients who got a second dose at roughly 4 weeks were pooled with those who got a second dose at roughly 12 weeks. Vaccinee samples were obtained from the UK trials COV001 and COV002, which included a single-blind randomized controlled phase 2/3 trial of AZD1222 (ChAdOx1 nCoV-19) in healthy adults. For TCRbeta chain sequencing, PBMC samples were collected from trial participants at day 0 and at day 28 after the second dose. The data were obtained in a study of T cell responses to AZD1222 COVID-19 vaccine (dated by TCRdb to the early 2020s). A note on the overall study: TCR sequencing was performed for 233 trial participants, of whom roughly 200 were given two doses of AZD1222 and around 25 were given two doses of MenACWY control vaccine. Trial participants were enrolled by age into subgroups of 18-55, 56-69 and 70-plus years, and around 150, 29 and 61 TCR-sequenced participants, respectively, were included in these subgroups. Overall results and qualifications from the work: Because no day 14 peak-response samples were available, repertoires were characterized only after the peak T cell response. The whole spike protein was spanned by vaccine-associated CD4 TCRs, and dominant responses were seen in regions 160-218 and 743-854. Participants were mostly white British, with more females than males. The authors suggested clonal diversity may have been underestimated. Only six or seven AZD1222 recipients were SARS-CoV-2 seropositive at baseline, limiting conclusions about previously exposed vaccinees. In the small 56-69-year group, the increase in depth fell short of significance, most likely because of low power. Nearly half of unique spike-specific TCRs reportedly recognized epitopes outside regions mutated in the B.1.351 and B.1.1.7 variants. After two AZD1222 doses, both the breadth and the depth of spike-specific TCRs were significantly higher than at day 0 and than in MenACWY recipients.

The CDR3 regions of human TCRbeta chains were subjected to immunosequencing. Under the source paper's analysis protocol: TCRs in the repertoires were compared against a reference library of SARS-CoV-2-specific TCRs that had been generated with the MIRA antigen-specificity platform. Breadth was defined as the fraction of unique TCRs that were SARS-CoV-2-associated, and depth was defined as the fraction of total T cells that were SARS-CoV-2-associated. Each spike-specific TCR was assigned to its reactive spike region and to a CD4 or CD8 class using the MIRA data. Log10-transformed breadth and depth values were compared by one-way ANOVA with Sidak's multiple comparisons tests. TCRdb mirrors the immuneACCESS table, restricted to in-frame sequences. Some clones are absent from its copies; in checked studies, under half trace to an unresolved V gene, and the reason for the others is unknown. The DNA was the basis for D and trimming; V, J and clone size are from that table. This sample is represented by 150,000 to 200,000 clones; 88% of them were singletons. 4% to 4.5% of the sample lies in the top ten.

At the junction V is shortened by 0 bases and J by 2 bases, with 9 bases in between. Sequences SGHNT (CDR1) and YYREEE (CDR2) are obtained from the germline V gene (reference sequence). Measured from the cysteine to the phenylalanine, the CDR3 is 14 residues long. The read is trimmed to its CDR3 DNA, 42 bases read in frame from base 1. The sample was peripheral blood, taken 28 days after the second AZD1222 dose. This sequence was found in an adult who received the AZD1222 COVID-19 vaccine. The V and J segments used are TRBV5-4 and TRBJ2-7; the best D guess is TRBD2, with 5 bases matching. The CDR3 region: CASSLASGPYEQYF. The sequenced DNA is TGTGCCAGCAGCTTGGCAAGCGGCCCCTACGAGCAGTACTTC.